This entry is about one T cell receptor beta chain. Its target is unknown. The data were obtained in a study of T cell repertoires in cytomegalovirus infection. On the study more broadly: In public TCR beta signatures, there were indications of both CMV infection and matching HLA type.

J was trimmed by 17 bases and V by 3 bases; bases with no gene match: 8. The length of the CDR3 is 13 residues. Looked up from germline, CDR1 is MNHEY and CDR2 is SMNVEV (reference sequence). Each CDR3 protein gets one entry after TCRdb re-called the reads with MiXCR. The table shows fewer than 350,000 distinct CDR3 sequences, with just under 30% occurring only once. The chain links TRBV27 to TRBJ1-6; 9 bases fit TRBD1. This specimen was cultured PBMCs, taken from culture after CMV antigen stimulation. The sequence came from a human donor in good health (CMV status not recorded). Some clones in this sample may be carry-over from other donors' samples. CDR3 coding DNA: TGTGCCAGCAGTTTCGCGACAGGGGGTGAATTCCACTTT. Encoded protein: CASSFATGGEFHF.